Listed here is a single TCR beta chain. This CDR3 is built from 12 residues. Germline assignment: CDR1 MNHNY and CDR2 SVGAGI (reference sequence). Between the trimmed V and J ends, which lost 8 bases and 1 base, there was a span of 8 bases. This record belongs to a study of shared clonotypes between healthy human individuals. Sequencing was performed with immunoSEQ multiplex PCR; in TCRdb, only in-frame clones are kept and a portion is missing. The table records a few hundred thousand clones, roughly 96% of them present only once. Only CD45RO-negative cells positively selected for CCR7 counted as naive CD8 cells, so terminally differentiated effector memory CD45RA+ cells were excluded.

The chain combines TRBV6-6 with TRBJ1-1; no clear D gene. What was sequenced was naive CD8+ T cells sorted from blood. The receptor was isolated from a woman under 40 in good health. CDR3 nucleotide sequence: TGTGCCAGCGTGGAGAAGAACACTGAAGCTTTCTTT. Protein product: CASVEKNTEAFF.